This T cell receptor delta chain emerged from a study of gamma-delta chains in newborns, infants, children. The wider study: Microbial exposure reportedly drives polyclonal innate γδ T cell expansion after birth.

On this clone itself: In the same sample, other DNA sequences code for this CDR3.

Trimming cost V 0 bases and J 1 base; bases outside gene matches: 4. Germline loops: CDR1 GEAIGNYY, CDR2 EKD. This CDR3 is 18 amino acids long. TCRdb reran clone calling via CATT on the reads. The data contain about 4,900 delta-chain clones, around 2.5% of them singletons. The chain carries TRDV2 and TRDJ3; 8 bases agree with TRDD3. The sequence came from a child who was a newborn, infant or young child, either healthy, febrile or measles-vaccinated (not recorded which). Sequenced material: blood. The CDR3 spells CACDTGWGSSWDTRQMFF. The CDR3 DNA reads as TGTGCCTGTGACACCGGCTGGGGGAGTTCCTGGGACACCCGACAGATGTTTTTC.